Below are 26 T cell receptor beta chains sequenced from a single sample in a study of cytomegalovirus exposure and HLA in healthy donors. Amplification used 60 Vbeta primers and 13 Jbeta primers. TCRdb keeps only in-frame clones here, not all; method: immunoSEQ multiplex PCR. The table lists some 130,000 clones, over 75% of them singletons. The source material was PBMCs. Receptors originate from a man aged 25 to 45 in good health.

A few counts support this clone. This chain connects TRBV6-6 to TRBJ2-3; 7 bases agree with TRBD2. This CDR3 contains 15 residues. Germline V gives CDR1 MNHNY, CDR2 SVGAGI (reference sequence). J lost 0 bases, V lost 4 bases, and 4 bases had no gene match. Written as DNA, the CDR3 is TGTGCCAGCAGTTTATCTAGCGGCAGCACAGATACGCAGTATTTT. Amino acid sequence: CASSLSSGSTDTQYF.

The CDR3 reads CSVESWTSGPQETQYF. The CDR3 coding sequence is TGCAGCGTTGAATCCTGGACTAGCGGGCCCCAAGAGACCCAGTACTTC. The chain links TRBV29-1 to TRBJ2-5, with 11 bases that match TRBD2. Germline lookup yields CDR1 SQVTM and CDR2 ANQGSEA. The V segment lost 2 bases and the J segment 1 base; nucleotides outside the gene matches: 6. CDR3 length equals 16 residues.

The chain recombines TRBV11-3 with TRBJ2-6; TRBD1 might be the D (5 bases). This CDR3 contains 16 residues. Trimming took off 3 bases at V and 2 bases at J, with 11 bases between the two ends. Germline V gene lookup returns CDR1 SGHNT and CDR2 YENEEA. This CDR3 reads CASSLGLSTGANVLTF. The CDR3, as DNA: TGTGCCAGCAGCTTGGGGCTGTCTACTGGGGCCAACGTCCTGACTTTC.

Regarding this clone: One end of the junction does not line up with germline, which may come from a read error. The chain joins TRBV7-9 to TRBJ2-1; 8 bases align to TRBD1. The CDR3 consists of 15 residues. Germline V CDR1 and CDR2: SEHNR, FQNEAQ (reference sequence). CDR3 DNA sequence: TGTTCCAGCAGCCCTACGGGACAGGACTACAATGAGCAGTTCTTC. This sequence encodes CSSSPTGQDYNEQFF.

The chain employs TRBV6-6 and TRBJ2-1; possible D gene TRBD1, 6 bases. V was pared by 5 bases and J by 9 bases, with 11 bases between. Germline lookup yields CDR1 MNHNY and CDR2 SVGAGI (reference sequence). The CDR3 sequence is 12 residues long. The CDR3 region is CASSNRESEQFF. The DNA of the CDR3 is TGTGCCAGCAGTAACAGGGAAAGTGAGCAGTTCTTC.

The chain combines TRBV28 with TRBJ2-7; 15 bases line up with TRBD2. The V gene end was trimmed by 6 bases and the J gene end by 4 bases; junction bases not matched to a gene: 13. CDR1 is MDHEN, CDR2 SYDVKM, per germline. The CDR3 length is 18 residues. For the CDR3, the DNA is TGTGCCAGCAGCCCCGACCGGGGACTAGCGGGAGGACGGTACGAGCAGTACTTC. Translation gives CASSPDRGLAGGRYEQYF.

This clone occurred once. This chain uses TRBV27 with TRBJ2-2; 7 bases are a match to TRBD2. The junction had 13 bases not matched to a gene; V was cut back by 5 bases and J by 1 base. The CDR3 sequence is 18 residues long. From germline, CDR1 is MNHEY and CDR2 SMNVEV (reference sequence). CDR3 in amino acids: CASSPTLSTSRNTGELFF. The CDR3 coding sequence is TGTGCCAGCAGTCCCACCCTGTCGACTAGCCGGAACACCGGGGAGCTGTTTTTT.

This clone was observed a few times. J is TRBJ2-7 and V is TRBV4-2; the match to TRBD2 covers 11 bases. V was pared by 4 bases and J by 4 bases, with 9 bases of the junction left unmatched. Germline V gene lookup returns CDR1 LGHNA and CDR2 YNFKEQ. The CDR3 covers 16 residues. Written as DNA, the CDR3 is TGTGCCAGCAGCCCGTTAGCGGGAGGGCTCACATACGAGCAGTACTTC. It codes for CASSPLAGGLTYEQYF.

The count of this clone is one. The gene calls are TRBV7-6 and TRBJ2-5; the D is unclear. The CDR3 is made up of 16 amino acids. Trimming stripped 6 bases from V and 3 bases from J, with 20 bases between. Germline CDR1 and CDR2: SGHVS and FNYEAQ. The chain's CDR3 is CASSPSSVSPEETQYF. The CDR3 bases are TGTGCCAGCAGTCCATCCTCGGTTAGCCCCGAAGAGACCCAGTACTTC.

The rearrangement joins TRBV6-1 to TRBJ2-5; TRBD1 aligns across 9 bases. The length of the CDR3 is 14 residues. In germline, CDR1 is MNHNS, CDR2 SASEGT. V lost 7 bases and J lost 3; bases outside the gene matches: 6. The CDR3 sequence: CASTLDRGKETQYF. The CDR3 region has the DNA TGTGCCAGCACCCTTGACAGGGGGAAAGAGACCCAGTACTTC.

The rearrangement links TRBV14 to TRBJ2-7; D possibly corresponds to TRBD1 (6 bases). There are 16 residues in the CDR3. Germline-derived CDR1 and CDR2 are SGHDN and FVKESK. Between the trimmed V and J ends, which lost 3 bases and 5 bases, there was a span of 20 bases. CDR3 DNA sequence: TGTGCCAGCAGCCATTACGGGACACCTCAAGGGAACGAGCAGTACTTC. Residues: CASSHYGTPQGNEQYF. Based on the CDR3 plus reference TRBV14 and TRBJ2-7, the full variable domain is EAGVTQFPSHSVIEKGQTVTLRCDPISGHDNLYWYRRVMGKEIKFLLHFVKESKQDESGMPNNRFLAERTGGTYSTLKVQPAELEDSGVYFCASSHYGTPQGNEQYFGPGTRLTVT.

The chain carries TRBV9 and TRBJ2-2; D possibly corresponds to TRBD2 (7 bases). Trimming stripped 3 bases from V and 6 bases from J, with 15 bases between. CDR1 SGDLS and CDR2 YYNGEE come from the germline V gene. The CDR3 has 15 amino acids. The CDR3 nucleotides are TGTGCCAGCAGCGAGGGGGGGAGAGGGGCCGGGGAGCTGTTTTTT. Translating gives CASSEGGRGAGELFF.

Concerning this clone itself: One end of the junction is discordant with germline, which a read error may explain. CDR3 sequence: CSSSFTGGYEQYF. CDR3 DNA sequence: TGTTCCAGCAGCTTTACAGGGGGCTACGAGCAGTACTTC. This sequence joins TRBV7-9 and TRBJ2-7, with 8 bases lining up with TRBD1. CDR3 length equals 13 residues. Germline V gene data show CDR1 as SEHNR and CDR2 as FQNEAQ (reference sequence). The full variable domain, rest sourced from reference TRBV7-9 and TRBJ2-7, is DTGVSQNPRHKITKRGQNVTFRCDPISEHNRLYWYRQTLGQGPEFLTYFQNEAQLEKSRLLSDRFSAERPKGSFSTLEIQRTEQGDSAMYLCSSSFTGGYEQYFGPGTRLTVT.

The rearrangement joins TRBV30 to TRBJ1-5; 8 nucleotides align to TRBD1. V dropped 0 bases and J dropped 6; count of bases not matched to a gene: 1. Per germline, CDR1 GTSNPN and CDR2 SVGIG (reference sequence). The CDR3 contains 13 residues. This CDR3 is CAWSVQGAQPQHF. In nucleotides, the CDR3 is TGTGCCTGGAGTGTCCAGGGGGCTCAGCCCCAGCATTTT.

This clone was found a few times. The rearrangement uses TRBV6-5 and TRBJ2-1; 10 nucleotides line up with TRBD2. The CDR3 sequence is 16 residues long. Trimming removed 0 bases from V and 6 bases from J; junction bases left unmatched: 5. Per the germline V gene, CDR1 is MNHEY and CDR2 is SVGAGI. The CDR3 loop is CASSYSGTSVSNEQFF. The CDR3 DNA is TGTGCCAGCAGTTACTCCGGGACTAGCGTCTCCAATGAGCAGTTCTTC.

This clone was counted between two and nine times. The chain has TRBV30 and TRBJ1-1; 8 bases map to TRBD1. This CDR3 spans 12 amino acids. Germline CDR1 reads GTSNPN; CDR2 reads SVGIG (reference sequence). Trimming took 5 bases from V and 1 from J; bases not matched to a gene: 0. The chain's CDR3 is CAWGQGNTEAFF. In nucleotides, the CDR3 is TGTGCCTGGGGACAGGGGAACACTGAAGCTTTCTTT.

This rearrangement joins TRBV7-9 to TRBJ1-5; a possible D gene is TRBD1 (6 bases). The ends were cut back, 5 bases at V and 6 bases at J, with 14 bases in the middle. The CDR3 is made up of 14 amino acids. CDR1 is SEHNR and CDR2 is FQNEAQ in the germline V gene (reference sequence). The CDR3 bases are TGTGCCAGCAGCCCGGGATTAGGGGGTCAGCCCCAGCATTTT. Translation: CASSPGLGGQPQHF.

This clone is a singleton in its sample. The rearrangement uses TRBV25-1 and TRBJ2-7; perhaps TRBD2 as D (5 bases). The CDR3 is made up of 15 amino acids. The V and J ends lost 2 bases and 1 base respectively, with 12 bases between them. Germline V gene sequence: CDR1 MGHDK, CDR2 SYGVNS. The CDR3 nucleotides are TGTGCCAGCAGTGAAGGTGTGGGAGTATCCTACGAGCAGTACTTC. Translated: CASSEGVGVSYEQYF.

The chain uses TRBV6-5 and TRBJ2-3; a weak D match, TRBD1 (5 bases). V lost 2 bases to trimming and J lost 3 bases, with 9 bases between them. The CDR3 totals 14 residues. Germline V gene data show CDR1 as MNHEY and CDR2 as SVGAGI. CDR3 amino acids: CASSYQGSTDTQYF. CDR3 nucleotides: TGTGCCAGCAGTTACCAGGGTAGTACAGATACGCAGTATTTT.

The chain combines TRBV6-6 with TRBJ2-7, with D tentatively TRBD2 (5 bases). The CDR3 has 13 residues. Looked up from germline, CDR1 is MNHNY and CDR2 is SVGAGI (reference sequence). The V and J ends lost 5 bases and 7 bases respectively, with 15 bases between them. The CDR3, as DNA: TGTGCCAGCAGTCCCGGACTCCTACGGGAGCAGTACTTC. This encodes CASSPGLLREQYF.

The chain is built from TRBV13 and TRBJ2-1; 13 nucleotides agree with TRBD2. The CDR3 loop spans 16 amino acids. Germline trimming cut 5 bases from V and 9 bases from J; bases unmatched to any gene: 10. CDR1 and CDR2 from the germline V gene are PRHDT and FYEKMQ (reference sequence). CDR3 sequence (DNA): TGTGCCAGCAGCGTCGTGACTAGCGGGAGGATGAGTGAGCAGTTCTTC. It translates to CASSVVTSGRMSEQFF.

The chain carries TRBV6-4 and TRBJ2-2; TRBD2 aligns across 10 bases. This CDR3 is 16 amino acids long. Trimming cost V 5 bases and J 3 bases; bases outside gene matches: 6. The germline V gene encodes CDR1 MRHNA and CDR2 SNTAGT. Written as DNA, the CDR3 is TGTGCCAGCAGTCCCTGGACTAGCGGATACACCGGGGAGCTGTTTTTT. Translated, it gives CASSPWTSGYTGELFF.

As to this clone: Sequence at one end of the junction differs from germline and may be a read error. The chain has TRBV29-1 and TRBJ2-1, with no clear D. Germline CDR1 reads SQVTM; CDR2 reads ANQGSEA. The CDR3 has 14 residues. The CDR3, as DNA: TGCAGCGTTGCTCTCCCTGCAGGCCCGAATGGGCAGTTCTTC. Protein sequence: CSVALPAGPNGQFF.

This chain uses TRBV5-1 with TRBJ2-3, with 10 bases fitting TRBD2. The germline V gene has CDR1 SGHRS and CDR2 YFSETQ. The ends lost 4 bases at V and 3 bases at J; junction bases unmatched: 2. The CDR3 totals 14 residues. The CDR3 DNA follows: TGCGCCAGCAGCCAGACTAGCGGGACAGATACGCAGTATTTT. As protein: CASSQTSGTDTQYF.

This chain joins TRBV4-3 and TRBJ2-1, with 11 bases that match TRBD2. This CDR3 contains 19 residues. Germline CDR1 and CDR2: LGHNA and YSLEER. V was clipped by 5 bases and J by 4 bases; unmatched bases: 16. The CDR3 reads CASSSWMGSGTSGYNEQFF. For the CDR3, the DNA is TGCGCCAGCAGCTCCTGGATGGGTTCGGGGACTAGCGGTTACAATGAGCAGTTCTTC.

This clone was found once. The CDR3 DNA reads TGTGCCAGCAGTGTTGATAGCGGAGGAGGGACCCAGTACTTC. It yields the protein CASSVDSGGGTQYF. The chain combines TRBV6-4 with TRBJ2-5, with D perhaps matching TRBD2 (6 bases). This CDR3 is built from 14 residues. V was trimmed by 4 bases and J by 7 bases, leaving 16 bases between them. CDR1 and CDR2 from the germline V gene are MRHNA and SNTAGT.